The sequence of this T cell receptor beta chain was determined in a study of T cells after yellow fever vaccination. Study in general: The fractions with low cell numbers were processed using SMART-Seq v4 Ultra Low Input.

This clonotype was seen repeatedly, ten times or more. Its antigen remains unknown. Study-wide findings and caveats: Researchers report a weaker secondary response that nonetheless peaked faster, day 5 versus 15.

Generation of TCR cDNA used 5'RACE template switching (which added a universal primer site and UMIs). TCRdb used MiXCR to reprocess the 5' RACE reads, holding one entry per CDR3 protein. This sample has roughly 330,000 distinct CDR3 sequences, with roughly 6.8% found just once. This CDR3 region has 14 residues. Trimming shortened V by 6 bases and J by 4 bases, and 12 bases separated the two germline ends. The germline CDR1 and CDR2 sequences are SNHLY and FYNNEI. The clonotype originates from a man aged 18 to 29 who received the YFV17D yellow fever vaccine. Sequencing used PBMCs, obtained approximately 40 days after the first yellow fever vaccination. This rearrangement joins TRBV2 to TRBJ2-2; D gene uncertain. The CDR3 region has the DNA TGTGCCAGCAGCGAAAACCTCTTCACCGGGGAGCTGTTTTTT. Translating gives CASSENLFTGELFF.